These 32 T cell receptor beta chains were all obtained from the same sample, sequenced in a study of blood T cells in healthy people across ages. A sample-barcoded 5' primer and a J-beta primer mix were used in a second PCR of roughly 7 to 11 cycles. TCRdb itself ran the 5' RACE reads through MiXCR, one entry per CDR3 protein. The sample contains roughly 800,000 distinct CDR3 sequences, roughly 35% of which appear only once. The sample was blood. These receptors were collected from a man aged 18 to 35 in good health.

This clonotype was seen repeatedly, ten times or more. This chain joins TRBV9 and TRBJ2-3; 8 positions agree with TRBD2. The length of the CDR3 is 14 residues. Germline loops: CDR1 SGDLS, CDR2 YYNGEE. Trimming at V came to 0 bases and at J to 13 bases, leaving 10 bases not matched to a gene. This chain's CDR3 is CASSVGSGGPGEYF. Here the CDR3 DNA reads TGTGCCAGCAGCGTAGGAAGCGGGGGCCCCGGAGAGTATTTT.

The chain carries TRBV20-1 and TRBJ2-7, with D unresolved. The J call may be in error: the DNA end matches TRBJ2-5 better. The CDR3 consists of 13 residues. The germline V gene has CDR1 DFQATT and CDR2 SNEGSKA (reference sequence). In DNA, the CDR3 is TGCAGTGCTAGAGGGGGTAGTTTGGAGACCCAGTACTTC. Its translation: CSARGGSLETQYF.

Of note for this clonotype: A read error may explain this, as a much larger clone is one base away. V is TRBV5-1 and J is TRBJ2-6; D is perhaps TRBD1 (5 bases). The CDR3 spans 17 residues. Germline-derived CDR1 and CDR2 are SGHRS and YFSETQ. Here the CDR3 reads CASSDGSVVSGANILTF. The DNA for the CDR3 is TGCGCCAGCTCGGACGGCTCCGTCGTCTCTGGGGCCAACATCCTGACTTTC. The variable domain in full, completed from reference TRBV5-1 and TRBJ2-6, reads KAGVTQTPRYLIKTRGQQVTLSCSPISGHRSVSWYQQTPGQGLQFLFEYFSETQRNKGNFPGRFSGRQFSNSRSEMNVSTLELGDSALYLCASSDGSVVSGANILTFGAGSRLTVL.

This clonotype came up a few times. This sequence joins TRBV14 and TRBJ2-1; no clear D. CDR3 length: 12 residues. The ends were cut back, 3 bases at V and 9 bases at J, with 9 bases in the middle. From germline, CDR1 is SGHDN and CDR2 FVKESK. This CDR3 is CASSHATVEQFF. As DNA, the CDR3 is TGTGCCAGCAGCCACGCGACGGTTGAGCAGTTCTTC.

This clonotype was observed a few times. The J gene is TRBJ1-1, the V gene TRBV7-9; 7 bases align to TRBD1. Germline V gives CDR1 SEHNR, CDR2 FQNEAQ (reference sequence). The CDR3 spans 16 residues. V lost 1 base and J lost 0; bases outside the gene matches: 5. CDR3 sequence reads: CASSLGGRGVNTEAFF. CDR3 sequence (DNA): TGTGCCAGCAGCTTAGGTGGCAGGGGGGTGAACACTGAAGCTTTCTTT.

CDR3 DNA: TGTGCCAGCAGCTTCGGGGAGTACAATGAGCAGTTCTTC. Protein: CASSFGEYNEQFF. The chain uses TRBV7-9 and TRBJ2-1; possible D gene TRBD2, 5 bases. The CDR3 runs to 13 residues. CDR1 SEHNR and CDR2 FQNEAQ come from the germline V gene (reference sequence). V gave up 3 bases and J gave up 4 bases, with 7 bases separating them.

This chain connects TRBV7-2 to TRBJ1-4; 9 nucleotides align to TRBD1. Germline V lookup: CDR1 SGHTA, CDR2 FQGNSA. CDR3 length: 12 amino acids. J gave up 15 bases and V 1 base, and 3 bases lay outside the gene matches. CDR3 sequence: CASSLGGTGMFF. The CDR3 DNA is TGTGCCAGCAGCTTAGGTGGGACAGGGATGTTTTTT.

This clonotype was counted at least ten times. V is TRBV29-1 and J is TRBJ2-3; D may correspond to TRBD1 or TRBD2 (5 bases each). The CDR3 is 13 residues long. The V end lost 4 bases, the J end lost 2 bases, and 10 bases lay between the germline ends. Germline CDR1 reads SQVTM; CDR2 reads ANQGSEA. The CDR3 is CSVAWGTTDTQYF. DNA for the CDR3: TGCAGCGTTGCGTGGGGGACCACAGATACGCAGTATTTT.

This clonotype was counted between two and nine times. The rearrangement joins TRBV6-1 to TRBJ1-5; D is uncertain. This CDR3 is built from 13 residues. In germline, CDR1 is MNHNS, CDR2 SASEGT. The V end was cut by 0 bases, the J end by 6 bases, with 6 bases between. The CDR3 loop is CASSEAGSQPQHF. DNA for the CDR3: TGTGCCAGCAGTGAAGCGGGGTCTCAGCCCCAGCATTTT.

The CDR3 DNA is TGTGCCAGCAGTGAAGAGGGTGAGCAGTACTTC. Protein sequence: CASSEEGEQYF. This rearrangement joins TRBV2 to TRBJ2-5; D remains ambiguous. V lost 1 base and J lost 11, with 8 bases in between. Germline V gene data show CDR1 as SNHLY and CDR2 as FYNNEI. CDR3 length equals 11 residues.

This clonotype has more than one count but fewer than ten. The chain is built from TRBV6-1 and TRBJ1-2; the D gene is possibly TRBD1 (5 bases). V lost 4 bases to trimming and J lost 1 base, with 19 bases between them. Germline V gene lookup returns CDR1 MNHNS and CDR2 SASEGT. This CDR3 is 17 amino acids long. DNA for the CDR3: TGTGCCAGCAGTGGGGACCTCACAGGAGGCCGTAACTATGGCTACACCTTC. As protein: CASSGDLTGGRNYGYTF.

This chain connects TRBV12-3 or TRBV12-4 to TRBJ2-2; D is uncertain. CDR3 length: 15 amino acids. The V end lost 6 bases, the J end lost 5 bases, and 16 bases lay between the germline ends. The CDR3: CASSSWVEGTGELFF. DNA of the CDR3: TGTGCCAGCAGCTCTTGGGTGGAAGGGACCGGGGAGCTGTTTTTT.

This clonotype was observed at least ten times. The chain combines TRBV7-2 with TRBJ2-7; 10 nucleotides line up with TRBD1. Per germline, CDR1 SGHTA and CDR2 FQGNSA. V lost 3 bases and J lost 4; bases outside the gene matches: 9. This CDR3 spans 16 amino acids. CDR3 loop: CASSFRQGAIPYEQYF. In DNA, the CDR3 is TGTGCCAGCAGCTTCCGACAGGGGGCAATTCCTTACGAGCAGTACTTC.

The table lists this clonotype with many counts. V and J are TRBV5-5 and TRBJ1-2; tentatively, D is TRBD1 (6 bases). The CDR3 consists of 16 residues. Germline V gene data show CDR1 as SGHKS and CDR2 as YYEKEE (reference sequence). Trimming cost V 0 bases and J 3 bases, with 15 bases left between them. The CDR3 here is CASSLGGQTVDYGYTF. In DNA form, the CDR3 reads TGTGCCAGCAGCTTGGGGGGACAAACCGTGGACTATGGCTACACCTTC.

The chain joins TRBV2 to TRBJ2-5, with 7 nucleotides matching TRBD1. CDR1 SNHLY and CDR2 FYNNEI come from the germline V gene. Unmatched junction bases numbered 10, after V lost 7 bases and J lost 5 bases. This CDR3 spans 14 amino acids. CDR3 sequence: CASTFNRGTETQYF. The CDR3, as DNA: TGTGCCAGCACATTTAACAGGGGAACGGAGACCCAGTACTTC.

In its sample, this clonotype was seen a few times. The chain combines TRBV5-1 with TRBJ1-5, with D possibly being TRBD1 (5 bases). V lost 0 bases and J lost 11, with 18 bases in between. The length of the CDR3 is 15 residues. Germline-derived CDR1 and CDR2 are SGHRS and YFSETQ. The CDR3 reads CASSLEPGPNVAQHF. DNA of the CDR3: TGCGCCAGCAGCTTGGAGCCAGGGCCGAACGTGGCCCAGCATTTT.

Only a few counts were recorded for this clonotype. The V call is TRBV20-1, the J call TRBJ2-5; D may be TRBD2 (6 bases). The length of the CDR3 is 15 residues. Trimming stripped 0 bases from V and 3 bases from J, with 14 bases between. Looked up from germline, CDR1 is DFQATT and CDR2 is SNEGSKA (reference sequence). CDR3 amino acids: CSARDLREAEETQYF. Here the CDR3 DNA reads TGCAGTGCTAGAGATCTGCGGGAAGCAGAAGAGACCCAGTACTTC.

The chain joins TRBV7-2 to TRBJ2-7; 7 bases agree with TRBD2. Per germline, CDR1 SGHTA and CDR2 FQGNSA. V was pared by 5 bases and J by 2 bases, with 12 bases of the junction left unmatched. The length of the CDR3 is 16 residues. As DNA, the CDR3 is TGTGCCAGCAGCCGAAGCGGGGCCGAACTCGCCTACGAGCAGTACTTC. As protein: CASSRSGAELAYEQYF.

Concerning this clonotype itself: This may come from a read error, since a much larger clone is one base off. V usage is TRBV4-2 and J usage is TRBJ2-1, with TRBD2 matching 8 bases. The germline V gene encodes CDR1 LGHNA and CDR2 YNFKEQ. The trim removed 4 bases at V and 2 bases at J, leaving 10 bases unmatched. This CDR3 region has 17 residues. CDR3 in amino acids: CASSRERRGGTYNEQFF. The CDR3 DNA follows: TGTGCCAGCAGCCGAGAGCGTCGGGGGGGAACCTACAATGAGCAGTTCTTC.

The table lists this clonotype with a few counts. J is TRBJ2-1 and V is TRBV7-2, with 8 bases lining up with TRBD1. Germline CDR1 is SGHTA and CDR2 is FQGNSA. The CDR3 spans 12 residues. Trimming removed 4 bases from V and 9 bases from J; junction bases left unmatched: 2. The CDR3 sequence is CASSSQGVEQFF. CDR3 DNA sequence: TGTGCCAGCAGCTCACAGGGGGTTGAGCAGTTCTTC.

The chain has TRBV3-1 and TRBJ2-1; 7 positions match TRBD1. CDR1 and CDR2 from the germline V gene are LGHDT and YNNKEL (reference sequence). Losses at the gene ends were 4 bases for V and 6 bases for J; bases not matched to a gene: 6. The CDR3 spans 14 residues. The DNA for the CDR3 is TGTGCCAGCAGCCGGGACAGTATAATCAATGAGCAGTTCTTC. The encoded protein is CASSRDSIINEQFF.

In nucleotides, the CDR3 is TGCGCCAGCAGCTCCGCTGTGACAGGGGGCGAAGCTTTCTTT. This gives the protein CASSSAVTGGEAFF. The rearrangement links TRBV5-1 to TRBJ1-1, with 10 nucleotides matching TRBD1. With 3 bases clipped from V and 8 bases from J, the junction kept 7 bases outside the gene matches. Germline V gene lookup returns CDR1 SGHRS and CDR2 YFSETQ. The CDR3 is 14 residues long.

This clonotype was picked up a small number of times. This chain connects TRBV7-3 to TRBJ2-3; TRBD1 matches at 9 bases. Germline assignment: CDR1 SGHTA and CDR2 FQGTGA. V dropped 1 base and J dropped 5; count of bases not matched to a gene: 13. The CDR3 runs 18 residues. The CDR3 DNA reads as TGTGCCAGCAGCTTAAGGGCCCCCGGACAGGGGAACTTAGATACGCAGTATTTT. It specifies CASSLRAPGQGNLDTQYF. Drawing the rest from reference TRBV7-3 and TRBJ2-3, the complete variable domain is GAGVSQTPSNKVTEKGKYVELRCDPISGHTALYWYRQSLGQGPEFLIYFQGTGAADDSGLPNDRFFAVRPEGSVSTLKIQRTERGDSAVYLCASSLRAPGQGNLDTQYFGPGTRLTVL.

V gene TRBV6-2 or TRBV6-3 combines with J gene TRBJ2-7; a weak D match, TRBD2 (7 bases). CDR3 length: 16 residues. Trimming took off 6 bases at V and 1 base at J, with 19 bases between the two ends. Germline CDR1 reads MNHEY; CDR2 reads SVGEGT. The CDR3 spells CASRGPGGGQSYEQYF. CDR3 nucleotides: TGTGCCAGCAGGGGACCTGGCGGGGGCCAGTCCTACGAGCAGTACTTC.

The genes are TRBV9 and TRBJ1-1, with a tentative D call TRBD1 (5 bases). V was trimmed by 3 bases and J by 8 bases, leaving 11 bases between them. Germline values: CDR1 SGDLS, CDR2 YYNGEE. This CDR3 is 12 amino acids long. The CDR3 loop reads CASSEPGPEAFF. CDR3 DNA sequence: TGTGCCAGCAGCGAGCCGGGGCCCGAAGCTTTCTTT.

Comments on this clonotype: Just one base apart from a much larger clone, this may be a read error. V usage is TRBV15 and J usage is TRBJ2-1; no reliable D call. Germline assignment: CDR1 LNHNV and CDR2 YYDKDF (reference sequence). The CDR3 extends over 13 amino acids. Trimming took off 1 base at V and 8 bases at J, with 9 bases between the two ends. The DNA of the CDR3 is TGTGCCACCAGCAGAGGTGGTGGCTATGAGCAGTTCTTC. This codes for CATSRGGGYEQFF.

This chain connects TRBV7-2 to TRBJ2-3; D perhaps matches TRBD2 (5 bases). The V end lost 8 bases, the J end lost 2 bases, and 14 bases lay between the germline ends. The CDR3 length is 14 residues. The germline V gene encodes CDR1 SGHTA and CDR2 FQGNSA. In DNA, the CDR3 is TGTGCCAGCGCTTTCGGGGATTCCACAGATACGCAGTATTTT. Amino acids: CASAFGDSTDTQYF.

This clonotype showed up just a few times. The chain links TRBV7-8 to TRBJ1-1; 7 bases fit TRBD1. The CDR3 contains 13 residues. Germline CDR1 SGHVS, CDR2 FQNEAQ. V lost 5 bases and J lost 4; bases outside the gene matches: 4. For the CDR3, the DNA is TGTGCCAGCAGCCTGGGACAGTCCACTGAAGCTTTCTTT. It encodes CASSLGQSTEAFF.

Comments on this clonotype: A much bigger clone sits one base away, suggesting this may be a read error. The chain recombines TRBV12-3 or TRBV12-4 with TRBJ2-1, with D perhaps matching TRBD2 (7 bases). V lost 1 base and J lost 6, with 13 bases in between. There are 15 residues in the CDR3. The CDR3 spells CASSLGGGPRNEQFF. The CDR3 region has the DNA TGTGCCAGCAGTTTAGGGGGGGGGCCTCGCAATGAGCAGTTCTTC.

This clonotype was recorded a few times. The chain employs TRBV24-1 and TRBJ2-5, with D maybe TRBD2 (6 bases). From germline, CDR1 is KGHDR and CDR2 SFDVKD. This CDR3 is 13 amino acids long. The V end lost 6 bases, the J end lost 5 bases, and 12 bases lay between the germline ends. The CDR3, as DNA: TGTGCCACCAGTAGAGGAGGGTCCGAGACCCAGTACTTC. As protein: CATSRGGSETQYF.

This clonotype was detected many times. V gene TRBV7-2 combines with J gene TRBJ2-5, with D unclear. The CDR3 is 13 amino acids. Per germline, CDR1 SGHTA and CDR2 FQGNSA. Trimming left V 1 base short and J 5 bases short, with 8 bases between. Here the CDR3 DNA reads TGTGCCAGCAGCTTAGTGGGCCGGGAGACCCAGTACTTC. Residues: CASSLVGRETQYF.

This rearrangement joins TRBV20-1 to TRBJ2-2; a weak D match, TRBD2 (6 bases). V was pared by 3 bases and J by 6 bases, with 8 bases between. Germline assignment: CDR1 DFQATT and CDR2 SNEGSKA (reference sequence). The CDR3 spans 12 residues. The chain's CDR3 is CSAREGAGELFF. The CDR3 DNA follows: TGCAGTGCTAGGGAGGGAGCCGGGGAGCTGTTTTTT.